These T cell receptor beta chains were read from a single sample in a study of blood T cell repertoires in COVID-19. Measured with immunoSEQ multiplex PCR; TCRdb has only the in-frame clones, and not every one. The sample lists about 220,000 clones, about 78% seen once, with about 7% in the top ten. Sequencing was done on a sample of peripheral blood. These TCRs come from a woman aged 70 to 79 with acute or convalescent COVID-19. CDR3s include the opening cysteine and the closing phenylalanine or tryptophan. D genes are given only for firm matches. For some rows the clone size is stated as once, few or many, or as a class when expanded; others skip it.

CDR3: CASSYEGTSATYF
DNA: TGTGCCAGCAGTTACGAAGGGACTAGCGCGACGTATTTT
size: -
J: TRBJ2-3
D: TRBD2
V: TRBV6-5

CDR3: CASSDGRLAATPDTQYF
DNA: TGTGCCAGCAGTGATGGGCGACTAGCGGCGACCCCGGATACGCAGTATTTT
size: -
J: TRBJ2-3
D: TRBD2
V: TRBV2

CDR3: CASDRGAGEQYF
DNA: TGTGCCAGTGACAGGGGGGCAGGCGAGCAGTACTTC
size: -
J: TRBJ2-7
D: TRBD1
V: TRBV25-1

CDR3: CASSEDRGPSGEQFF
DNA: TGTGCCAGCTCAGAGGACAGGGGGCCATCCGGTGAGCAGTTCTTC
size: few
J: TRBJ2-1
D: TRBD1
V: TRBV18

CDR3: CATSDIPSTGAGELFF
DNA: TGTGCCACCAGTGATATACCTAGTACAGGCGCCGGGGAGCTGTTTTTT
size: once
J: TRBJ2-2
D: -
V: TRBV24-1

CDR3: CSVDQQDNYGYTF
DNA: TGCAGCGTTGACCAACAGGATAACTATGGCTACACCTTC
size: -
J: TRBJ1-2
D: -
V: TRBV29-1

CDR3: CSVGRGGYTEAFF
DNA: TGCAGCGTCGGGAGGGGAGGGTACACTGAAGCTTTCTTT
size: few
J: TRBJ1-1
D: -
V: TRBV29-1

CDR3: CASSLGMTGVQETQYF
DNA: TGTGCCAGCAGCTTGGGAATGACAGGGGTACAAGAGACCCAGTACTTC
size: -
J: TRBJ2-5
D: TRBD1
V: TRBV5-8

CDR3: CASSLNRAQETQYF
DNA: TGTGCCAGCAGCCTTAACAGGGCCCAAGAGACCCAGTACTTC
size: once
J: TRBJ2-5
D: -
V: TRBV3-1/TRBV3-2

CDR3: CASSLAGGQGRSGELFF
DNA: TGTGCCAGCAGCTTGGCGGGAGGGCAGGGAAGGAGTGGGGAGCTGTTTTTT
size: few
J: TRBJ2-2
D: TRBD2
V: TRBV5-4

CDR3: CASSYSQAPYGYTF
DNA: TGTGCCAGCAGTTACAGTCAGGCCCCCTATGGCTACACCTTC
size: few
J: TRBJ1-2
D: -
V: TRBV6-5

CDR3: CASSSTQGSNSPLHF
DNA: TGTGCCAGCAGTTCTACACAGGGCTCTAATTCACCCCTCCACTTT
size: -
J: TRBJ1-6
D: -
V: TRBV2

CDR3: CAISGTVLGEQYF
DNA: TGTGCCATCAGCGGGACAGTTTTGGGAGAGCAGTACTTC
size: -
J: TRBJ2-7
D: TRBD1
V: TRBV10-3

CDR3: CASSVGGRVGNQPQHF
DNA: TGCGCCAGCAGCGTGGGGGGCCGCGTGGGCAATCAGCCCCAGCATTTT
size: -
J: TRBJ1-5
D: -
V: TRBV5-1

CDR3: CASREGGREQETQYF
DNA: TGCGCCAGCAGGGAGGGTGGCAGGGAGCAAGAGACCCAGTACTTC
size: few
J: TRBJ2-5
D: -
V: TRBV23-1

CDR3: CASSLGGQDLKQYF
DNA: TGTGCCAGCAGCCTCGGGGGACAGGACCTTAAGCAGTACTTC
size: many
J: TRBJ2-7
D: TRBD1
V: TRBV7-2

CDR3: CASSPGQTANTGELFF
DNA: TGTGCCAGCAGCCCAGGACAGACCGCGAACACCGGGGAGCTGTTTTTT
size: -
J: TRBJ2-2
D: -
V: TRBV7-9

CDR3: CAWRGTDYGYTF
DNA: TGTGCCTGGCGTGGGACAGACTATGGCTACACCTTC
size: -
J: TRBJ1-2
D: TRBD1
V: TRBV30

CDR3: CASSYALGTANTGELFF
DNA: TGTGCCAGCAGTTACGCCCTGGGGACAGCGAACACCGGGGAGCTGTTTTTT
size: -
J: TRBJ2-2
D: TRBD1
V: TRBV6-2/TRBV6-3

CDR3: CASSQDQAPGTQYF
DNA: TGTGCCAGCAGCCAAGATCAGGCCCCAGGGACCCAGTACTTC
size: -
J: TRBJ2-5
D: -
V: TRBV14

CDR3: CASSLLRRGGPSGANVLTF
DNA: TGTGCCAGCAGCCTCTTACGGCGGGGGGGCCCCTCTGGGGCCAACGTCCTGACTTTC
size: -
J: TRBJ2-6
D: TRBD2
V: TRBV4-2

CDR3: CASSQDRGVGTGRSGANVLTF
DNA: TGCGCCAGCAGCCAAGATCGGGGGGTCGGGACAGGACGCTCTGGGGCCAACGTCCTGACTTTC
size: -
J: TRBJ2-6
D: -
V: TRBV4-1

CDR3: CQINEQFF
DNA: TGTCAGATAAATGAGCAGTTCTTC
size: -
J: TRBJ2-1
D: -
V: TRBV21-1

CDR3: CASSRDPENTEAFF
DNA: TGCGCCAGCAGCCGGGATCCGGAGAACACTGAAGCTTTCTTT
size: -
J: TRBJ1-1
D: -
V: TRBV5-1

CDR3: CATSETGTADGYTF
DNA: TGTGCCACCAGTGAGACTGGGACAGCCGATGGCTACACCTTC
size: -
J: TRBJ1-2
D: TRBD1
V: TRBV24-1

CDR3: CASSENRDRGTEAFF
DNA: TGTGCCAGCAGTGAAAACCGGGACAGGGGGACTGAAGCTTTCTTT
size: -
J: TRBJ1-1
D: TRBD1
V: TRBV25-1

CDR3: CASSTSGGQNTGELFF
DNA: TGTGCCAGCAGTACTAGCGGGGGACAAAACACCGGGGAGCTGTTTTTT
size: -
J: TRBJ2-2
D: TRBD2
V: TRBV9

CDR3: CATSGTGRTGITDTQYF
DNA: TGTGCCACCAGTGGTACCGGAAGGACAGGGATCACAGATACGCAGTATTTT
size: -
J: TRBJ2-3
D: TRBD1
V: TRBV24-1

CDR3: CASRSRSWTGPSTDTQYF
DNA: TGTGCCAGCAGATCCAGGTCCTGGACAGGCCCTAGCACAGATACGCAGTATTTT
size: -
J: TRBJ2-3
D: TRBD1
V: TRBV2

CDR3: CASSGGGATNTGELFF
DNA: TGTGCCAGCAGCGGCGGGGGGGCCACCAACACCGGGGAGCTGTTTTTT
size: -
J: TRBJ2-2
D: TRBD2
V: TRBV9

CDR3: CASSPTSGGPLGVTQYF
DNA: TGCGCCAGCAGCCCGACTAGCGGGGGGCCCCTGGGGGTTACGCAGTATTTT
size: -
J: TRBJ2-3
D: TRBD2
V: TRBV5-1

CDR3: CASSSARDTYNSPLHF
DNA: TGTGCCAGCAGTAGTGCCCGGGACACCTATAATTCACCCCTCCACTTT
size: -
J: TRBJ1-6
D: -
V: TRBV25-1

CDR3: CASSHQGRGTYNEQFF
DNA: TGTGCCAGCAGCCACCAGGGGCGGGGGACCTACAATGAGCAGTTCTTC
size: -
J: TRBJ2-1
D: -
V: TRBV7-6

CDR3: CASSVGQGKRTGNTIYF
DNA: TGTGCCAGCAGCGTAGGTCAGGGAAAGAGGACTGGAAACACCATATATTTT
size: -
J: TRBJ1-3
D: -
V: TRBV9

CDR3: CASSVSSGELTQYF
DNA: TGTGCCAGCAGCGTTTCTTCTGGGGAGTTGACCCAGTACTTC
size: once
J: TRBJ2-5
D: -
V: TRBV9

CDR3: CASSKWGDRKETQYF
DNA: TGTGCCAGCAGCAAATGGGGGGACAGAAAAGAGACCCAGTACTTC
size: few
J: TRBJ2-5
D: -
V: TRBV21-1

CDR3: CSVLRQGAREQYF
DNA: TGCAGCGTTTTGCGACAGGGAGCGCGCGAGCAGTACTTC
size: -
J: TRBJ2-7
D: TRBD1
V: TRBV29-1

CDR3: CASSMTESTDTQYF
DNA: TGTGCCAGCAGTATGACAGAATCAACAGATACGCAGTATTTT
size: -
J: TRBJ2-3
D: -
V: TRBV5-5

CDR3: CAISESRSSSNTGELFF
DNA: TGTGCCATCAGTGAGTCGAGGTCTAGCTCGAACACCGGGGAGCTGTTTTTT
size: -
J: TRBJ2-2
D: -
V: TRBV10-3

CDR3: CASSTTGRTDTQYF
DNA: TGTGCCAGCAGCACGACAGGACGGACAGATACGCAGTATTTT
size: -
J: TRBJ2-3
D: -
V: TRBV7-2

CDR3: CASSADRGQETQYF
DNA: TGTGCCAGCAGCGCCGACAGGGGGCAAGAGACCCAGTACTTC
size: -
J: TRBJ2-5
D: TRBD1
V: TRBV7-7

CDR3: CASSPLDRETQYF
DNA: TGTGCCAGCAGCCCACTTGACAGGGAGACCCAGTACTTC
size: -
J: TRBJ2-5
D: -
V: TRBV7-2

CDR3: CASSPSQGEAFF
DNA: TGTGCCAGCTCACCATCCCAGGGTGAAGCTTTCTTT
size: few
J: TRBJ1-1
D: -
V: TRBV18

CDR3: CASSQLGRDQETQYF
DNA: TGCGCCAGCAGCCAATTAGGCCGGGATCAAGAGACCCAGTACTTC
size: once
J: TRBJ2-5
D: -
V: TRBV4-1

CDR3: CASSLVSGQEAFF
DNA: TGTGCCAGCAGCTTAGTCTCGGGACAGGAAGCTTTCTTT
size: -
J: TRBJ1-1
D: TRBD1
V: TRBV7-2

CDR3: CATSEDRNTGELFF
DNA: TGTGCCACCAGTGAGGACAGAAACACCGGGGAGCTGTTTTTT
size: many
J: TRBJ2-2
D: -
V: TRBV24-1